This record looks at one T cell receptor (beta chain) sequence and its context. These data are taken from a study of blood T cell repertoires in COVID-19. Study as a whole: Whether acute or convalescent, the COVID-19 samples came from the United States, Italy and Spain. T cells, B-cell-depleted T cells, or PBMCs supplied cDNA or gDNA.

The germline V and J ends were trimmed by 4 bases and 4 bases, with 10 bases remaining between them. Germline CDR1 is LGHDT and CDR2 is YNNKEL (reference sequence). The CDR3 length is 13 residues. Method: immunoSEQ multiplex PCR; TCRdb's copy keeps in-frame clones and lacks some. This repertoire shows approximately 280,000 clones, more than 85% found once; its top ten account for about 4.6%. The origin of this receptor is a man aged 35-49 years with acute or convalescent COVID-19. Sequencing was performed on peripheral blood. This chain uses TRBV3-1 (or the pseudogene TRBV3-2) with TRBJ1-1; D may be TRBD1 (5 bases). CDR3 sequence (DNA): TGTGCCAGCAGCCCCAGGGAGGGCACTGAAGCTTTCTTT. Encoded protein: CASSPREGTEAFF.